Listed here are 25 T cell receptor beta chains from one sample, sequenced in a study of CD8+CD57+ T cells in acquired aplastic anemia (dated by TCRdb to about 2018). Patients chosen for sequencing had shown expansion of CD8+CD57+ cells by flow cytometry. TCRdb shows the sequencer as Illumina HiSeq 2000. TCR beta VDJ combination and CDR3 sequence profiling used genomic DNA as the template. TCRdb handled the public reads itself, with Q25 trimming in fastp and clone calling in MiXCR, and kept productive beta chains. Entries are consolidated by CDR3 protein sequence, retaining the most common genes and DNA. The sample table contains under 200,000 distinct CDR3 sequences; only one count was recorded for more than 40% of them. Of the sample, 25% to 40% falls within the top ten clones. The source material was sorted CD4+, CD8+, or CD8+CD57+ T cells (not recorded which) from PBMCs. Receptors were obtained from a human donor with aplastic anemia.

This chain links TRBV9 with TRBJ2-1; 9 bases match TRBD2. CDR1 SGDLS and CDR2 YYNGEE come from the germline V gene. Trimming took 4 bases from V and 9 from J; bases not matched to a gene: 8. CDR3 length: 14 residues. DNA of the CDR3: TGTGCCAGCAGCACCGGGACTAGCTTTGGTGAGCAGTTCTTC. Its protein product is CASSTGTSFGEQFF.

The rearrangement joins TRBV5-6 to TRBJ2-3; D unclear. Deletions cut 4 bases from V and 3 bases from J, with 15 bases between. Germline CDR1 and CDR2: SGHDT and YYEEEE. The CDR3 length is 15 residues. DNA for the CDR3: TGTGCCAGCAGCATGGCCGGCGAGGTGACAGATACGCAGTATTTT. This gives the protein CASSMAGEVTDTQYF.

The chain's CDR3 is CAISLLSGSDEQFF. The CDR3 DNA is TGTGCCATCAGCCTCCTTAGCGGGAGTGATGAGCAGTTCTTC. The rearrangement links TRBV10-3 to TRBJ2-1, with 9 bases lining up with TRBD2. V lost 6 bases and J lost 8; bases outside the gene matches: 8. Per the germline V gene, CDR1 is ENHRY and CDR2 is SYGVKD. The CDR3 extends over 14 amino acids.

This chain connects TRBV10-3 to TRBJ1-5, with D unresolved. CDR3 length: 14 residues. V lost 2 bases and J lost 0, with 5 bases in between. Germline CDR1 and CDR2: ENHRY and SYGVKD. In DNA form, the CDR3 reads TGTGCCATCAGTGAGGGGCTTAGCAATCAGCCCCAGCATTTT. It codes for CAISEGLSNQPQHF.

This CDR3 is CASSGGGAGGYTF. Written as DNA, the CDR3 is TGTGCCAGCAGTGGCGGGGGGGCCGGGGGCTACACCTTC. The V gene is TRBV6-1, the J gene TRBJ1-2, with D possibly TRBD1 on 6 matching bases. Germline CDR1 MNHNS, CDR2 SASEGT. V gave up 4 bases and J gave up 8 bases, with 14 bases separating them. The CDR3 consists of 13 residues.

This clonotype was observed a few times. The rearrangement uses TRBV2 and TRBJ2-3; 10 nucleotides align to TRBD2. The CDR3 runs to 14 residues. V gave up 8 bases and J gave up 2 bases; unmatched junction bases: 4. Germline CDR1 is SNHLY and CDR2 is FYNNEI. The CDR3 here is CASAGLADTDTQYF. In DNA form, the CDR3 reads TGTGCCAGCGCCGGACTAGCGGACACAGATACGCAGTATTTT.

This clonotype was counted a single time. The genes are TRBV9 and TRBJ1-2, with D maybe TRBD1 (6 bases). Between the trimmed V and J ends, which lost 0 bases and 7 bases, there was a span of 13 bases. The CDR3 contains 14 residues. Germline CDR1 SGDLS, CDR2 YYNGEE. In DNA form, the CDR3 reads TGTGCCAGCAGCGTAGGGGGGGGCGCGGGTGGCTACACCTTC. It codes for CASSVGGGAGGYTF. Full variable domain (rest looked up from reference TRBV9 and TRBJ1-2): DSGVTQTPKHLITATGQRVTLRCSPRSGDLSVYWYQQSLDQGLQFLIQYYNGEERAKGNILERFSAQQFPDLHSELNLSSLELGDSALYFCASSVGGGAGGYTFGSGTRLTVV.

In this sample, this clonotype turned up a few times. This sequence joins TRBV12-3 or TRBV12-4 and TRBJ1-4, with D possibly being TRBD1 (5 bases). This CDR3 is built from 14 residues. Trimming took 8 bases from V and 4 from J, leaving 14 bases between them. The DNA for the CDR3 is TGTGCCAGCGAATGGGCGCAGGGTAATGAAAAACTGTTTTTT. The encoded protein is CASEWAQGNEKLFF.

CDR3 residues: CASSPTGSGTEAFF. CDR3 in DNA: TGCGCCAGCAGCCCTACAGGGTCGGGAACTGAAGCTTTCTTT. This chain joins TRBV10-1 and TRBJ1-1; tentative D call: TRBD1 (6 bases). Germline V lookup: CDR1 WNHNN, CDR2 SYGVQD (reference sequence). The length of the CDR3 is 14 residues. V was shortened by 6 bases and J by 5 bases, with 16 bases between the two germline ends.

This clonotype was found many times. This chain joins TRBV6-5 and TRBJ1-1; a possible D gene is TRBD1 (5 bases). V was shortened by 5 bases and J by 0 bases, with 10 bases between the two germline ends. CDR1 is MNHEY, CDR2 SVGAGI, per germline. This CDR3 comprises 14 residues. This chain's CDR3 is CASSPQGMNTEAFF. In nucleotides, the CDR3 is TGTGCCAGCAGTCCCCAGGGCATGAACACTGAAGCTTTCTTT.

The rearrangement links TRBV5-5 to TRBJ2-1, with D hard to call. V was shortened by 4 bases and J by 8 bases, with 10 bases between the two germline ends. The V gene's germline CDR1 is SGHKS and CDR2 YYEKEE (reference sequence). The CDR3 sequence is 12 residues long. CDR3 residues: CASSPHPYEQFF. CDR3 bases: TGTGCCAGCAGCCCTCACCCGTATGAGCAGTTCTTC.

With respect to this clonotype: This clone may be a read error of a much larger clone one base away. The CDR3 sequence is CASSLGQGWTGELFF. In DNA, the CDR3 is TGCGCCAGCAGCCTAGGACAGGGGTGGACCGGGGAGCTGTTTTTT. V usage is TRBV5-1 and J usage is TRBJ2-2; 9 bases agree with TRBD1. Trimming took 4 bases from V and 5 from J; bases not matched to a gene: 6. Germline assignment: CDR1 SGHRS and CDR2 YFSETQ. The CDR3 has 15 amino acids.

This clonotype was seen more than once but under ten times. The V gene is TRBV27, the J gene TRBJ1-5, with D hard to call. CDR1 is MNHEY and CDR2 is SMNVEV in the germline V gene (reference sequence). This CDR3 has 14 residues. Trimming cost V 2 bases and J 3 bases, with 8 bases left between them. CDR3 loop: CASSLGPFNQPQHF. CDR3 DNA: TGTGCCAGCAGTTTAGGTCCGTTCAATCAGCCCCAGCATTTT.

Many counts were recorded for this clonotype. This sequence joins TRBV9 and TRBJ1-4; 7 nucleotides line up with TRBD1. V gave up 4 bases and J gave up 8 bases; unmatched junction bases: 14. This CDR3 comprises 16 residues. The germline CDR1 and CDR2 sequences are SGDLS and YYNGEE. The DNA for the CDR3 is TGTGCCAGCAGCCCCCCGACAGGGCCGGAGGTGGAAAAACTGTTTTTT. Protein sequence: CASSPPTGPEVEKLFF.

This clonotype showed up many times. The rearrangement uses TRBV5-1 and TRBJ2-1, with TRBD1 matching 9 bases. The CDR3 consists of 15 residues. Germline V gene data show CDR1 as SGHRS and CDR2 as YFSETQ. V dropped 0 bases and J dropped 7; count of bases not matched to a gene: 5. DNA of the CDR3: TGCGCCAGCAGCTTGGGGGACAGGGCGCCTAATGAGCAGTTCTTC. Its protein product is CASSLGDRAPNEQFF.

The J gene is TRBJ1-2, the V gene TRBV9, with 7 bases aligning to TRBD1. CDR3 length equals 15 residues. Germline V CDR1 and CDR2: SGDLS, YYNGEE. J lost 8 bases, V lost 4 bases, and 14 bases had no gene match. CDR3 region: CASSLARGSVEGYTF. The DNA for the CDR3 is TGTGCCAGCAGCTTAGCCAGGGGGAGTGTGGAGGGCTACACCTTC.

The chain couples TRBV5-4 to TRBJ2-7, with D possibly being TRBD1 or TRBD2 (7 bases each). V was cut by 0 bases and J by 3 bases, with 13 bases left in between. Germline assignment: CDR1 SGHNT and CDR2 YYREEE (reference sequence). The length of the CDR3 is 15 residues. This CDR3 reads CASSLGQGGGYEQYF. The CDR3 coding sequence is TGTGCCAGCAGCTTGGGACAGGGAGGGGGCTACGAGCAGTACTTC.

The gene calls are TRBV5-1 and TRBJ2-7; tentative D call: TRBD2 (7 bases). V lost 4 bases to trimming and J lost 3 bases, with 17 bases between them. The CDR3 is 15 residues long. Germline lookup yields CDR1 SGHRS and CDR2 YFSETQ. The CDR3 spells CASSAGGGGLYEQYF. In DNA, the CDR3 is TGCGCCAGCAGCGCCGGGGGAGGGGGACTCTACGAGCAGTACTTC.

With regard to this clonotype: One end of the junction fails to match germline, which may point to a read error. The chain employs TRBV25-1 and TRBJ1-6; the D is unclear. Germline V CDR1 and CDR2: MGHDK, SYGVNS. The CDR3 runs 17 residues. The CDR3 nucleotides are TGTGCCAGCAGTGAATCCCCACTCGGGATTGATGATTCACCTCTCCACTTT. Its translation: CASSESPLGIDDSPLHF.

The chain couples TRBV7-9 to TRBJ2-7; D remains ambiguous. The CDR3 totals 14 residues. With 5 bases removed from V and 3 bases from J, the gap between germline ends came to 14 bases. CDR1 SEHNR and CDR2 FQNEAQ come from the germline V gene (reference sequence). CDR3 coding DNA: TGTGCCAGCAGCCCCCCCCTGGACGGCTACGAGCAGTACTTC. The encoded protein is CASSPPLDGYEQYF. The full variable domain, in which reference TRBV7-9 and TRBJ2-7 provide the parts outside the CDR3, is DTGVSQNPRHKITKRGQNVTFRCDPISEHNRLYWYRQTLGQGPEFLTYFQNEAQLEKSRLLSDRFSAERPKGSFSTLEIQRTEQGDSAMYLCASSPPLDGYEQYFGPGTRLTVT.

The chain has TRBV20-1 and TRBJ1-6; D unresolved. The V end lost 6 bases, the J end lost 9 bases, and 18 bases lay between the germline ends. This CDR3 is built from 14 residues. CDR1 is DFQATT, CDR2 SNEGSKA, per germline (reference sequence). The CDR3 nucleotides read TGCAGTGCCTCGGTGGCGAGGGAAGGTTCACCCCTCCACTTT. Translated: CSASVAREGSPLHF.

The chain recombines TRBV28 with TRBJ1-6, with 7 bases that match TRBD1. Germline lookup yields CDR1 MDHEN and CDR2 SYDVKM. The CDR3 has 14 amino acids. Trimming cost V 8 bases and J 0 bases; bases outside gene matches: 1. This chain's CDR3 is CASYRGSYNSPLHF. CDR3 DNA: TGTGCCAGCTACAGGGGCTCCTATAATTCACCCCTCCACTTT.

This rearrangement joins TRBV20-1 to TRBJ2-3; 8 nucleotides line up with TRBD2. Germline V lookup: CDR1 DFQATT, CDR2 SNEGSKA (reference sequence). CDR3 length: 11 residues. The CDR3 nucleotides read TGCAGCCTGACTAGCGCAGATACGCAGTATTTT. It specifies CSLTSADTQYF.

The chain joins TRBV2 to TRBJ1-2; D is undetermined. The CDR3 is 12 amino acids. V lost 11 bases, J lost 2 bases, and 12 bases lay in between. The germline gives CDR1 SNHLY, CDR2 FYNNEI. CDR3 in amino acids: CAAMGRNYGYTF. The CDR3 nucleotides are TGTGCCGCAATGGGGAGGAACTATGGCTACACCTTC.

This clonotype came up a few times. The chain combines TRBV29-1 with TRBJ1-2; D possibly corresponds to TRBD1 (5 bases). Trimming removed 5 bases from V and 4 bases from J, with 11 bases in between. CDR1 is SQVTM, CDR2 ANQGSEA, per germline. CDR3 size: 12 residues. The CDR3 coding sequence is TGCAGCGTTTCATCTGGGACCTATGGCTACACCTTC. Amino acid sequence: CSVSSGTYGYTF.